This T cell receptor (beta chain) was retrieved from a study of OX40 agonist ivuxolimab in advanced cancers. Study overall: Patients undergoing dose escalation presented with hepatocellular carcinoma, melanoma, renal cell or head and neck cancer.

Profiling relied on immunoSEQ multiplex PCR, and the TCRdb table lists in-frame clones only, not all of them. This sample has nearly 65,000 clones, with roughly nine tenths found just once. Germline CDR1 reads ENHRY; CDR2 reads SYGVKD. The CDR3 totals 11 residues. Trimming took 6 bases from V and 1 from J, leaving 0 bases between them. The chain combines TRBV10-3 with TRBJ2-2; the D is unclear. Sequences were derived from CD4+ or CD8+ T cells sorted from blood, sampled in a trial of the OX40 agonist ivuxolimab. The clonotype comes from an adult with an advanced solid tumor such as melanoma, head and neck, liver or kidney cancer. The chain's CDR3 is CAIRNTGELFF. CDR3 bases: TGTGCCATCAGGAACACCGGGGAGCTGTTTTTT.